This T cell receptor beta chain derives from a study of T cells in Graves' hyperthyroidism and ophthalmopathy. This clonotype was recorded a few times. V shed 5 bases and J shed 2 bases, with 9 bases lying between them. The CDR3 has 13 amino acids. Germline CDR1 MNHEY, CDR2 SMNVEV (reference sequence). For ophthalmopathy patients, the Clinical Activity Score was at least 3 and the NOSPECS grade at least 4; duration was under 3 months. Diagnostic assessment was based on clinical symptoms, serum thyroxine and TRAb, thyroid ultrasound and orbital computed tomography. RNA transcripts yielded amplified TCR beta CDR3 regions. The TCR CDR3 first-round RT-PCR relied on the HTBI primer set. In TCRdb, the multiplex PCR reads were re-called with MiXCR into one record per CDR3 protein. This table holds hundreds of thousands of distinct CDR3 sequences, more than 20% found once.

The source of this sequence is a man younger than 45 with Graves' ophthalmopathy. Sequenced: blood. The V gene is TRBV27, the J gene TRBJ2-5; D is unclear. Here the CDR3 DNA reads TGTGCCAGCAGTCCTCTAGGTCAAGAGACCCAGTACTTC. Protein sequence: CASSPLGQETQYF.